This TCR beta chain came from a study of response to subunit inactivated influenza vaccine. General study points: Authors suggested seasonal influenza vaccinations each recruit few new T cells.

About this clonotype itself: Its antigen is still unknown.

TCRdb re-derived calls from the RT-PCR reads in MiXCR, one entry per CDR3 protein. The table includes approximately 480,000 distinct CDR3 sequences, 10% to 11% detected once. The receptor was derived from a man in his fifties or sixties who received an inactivated influenza vaccine. The starting material was PBMCs from blood, obtained roughly 46 days after vaccination.

The CDR3 region is CATSRDSATAFDTQYF. The CDR3 region has the DNA TGTGCCACCAGCAGAGATTCAGCGACAGCGTTTGATACGCAGTATTTT. The rearrangement joins TRBV15 to TRBJ2-3; the D gene is possibly TRBD1 (5 bases). The V and J ends lost 0 bases and 6 bases respectively, with 16 bases between them. This CDR3 spans 16 amino acids. Germline-derived CDR1 and CDR2 are LNHNV and YYDKDF (reference sequence).